These 20 T cell receptor beta chains were sequenced from one sample in a study of technical replicates of blood from four donors. Using immunoSEQ multiplex PCR, the repertoire was profiled, and TCRdb retains in-frame clones only, with some absent. The sample shows over 70,000 clones, approximately 96% of them seen only once. Material for sequencing was T cells isolated from PBMCs. The origin of the receptors is a human donor in good health.

The chain recombines TRBV5-1 with TRBJ1-5, with unresolved D. Trimming shortened V by 4 bases and J by 5 bases, and 13 bases separated the two germline ends. Germline V gives CDR1 SGHRS, CDR2 YFSETQ. The CDR3 has 14 residues. The CDR3 is CASSHQLVDQPQHF. CDR3 coding DNA: TGCGCCAGCAGCCATCAACTAGTGGATCAGCCCCAGCATTTT.

The rearrangement uses TRBV28 and TRBJ2-6; TRBD1 is a possible D gene (6 bases). Germline V gene sequence: CDR1 MDHEN, CDR2 SYDVKM. The V and J ends lost 5 bases and 4 bases respectively, with 12 bases between them. CDR3 length: 15 residues. In DNA form, the CDR3 reads TGTGCCAGCAGTGATGCAGGGGTCGGGGCCAACGTCCTGACTTTC. Residues: CASSDAGVGANVLTF.

The chain uses TRBV7-9 and TRBJ2-1; 13 bases align to TRBD2. This CDR3 has 16 residues. CDR1 and CDR2 (germline): SEHNR, FQNEAQ (reference sequence). J lost 4 bases, V lost 3 bases, and 3 bases had no gene match. CDR3: CASSFQGLAGYNEQFF. The DNA of the CDR3 is TGTGCCAGCAGCTTTCAGGGACTAGCGGGGTACAATGAGCAGTTCTTC.

The chain employs TRBV19 and TRBJ1-1; D call uncertain. Per the germline V gene, CDR1 is LNHDA and CDR2 is SQIVND (reference sequence). The CDR3 contains 12 residues. V was shortened by 7 bases and J by 5 bases, with 11 bases between the two germline ends. In DNA form, the CDR3 reads TGTGCCAGTACCCGCCCGGGAACTGAAGCTTTCTTT. This sequence encodes CASTRPGTEAFF.

The J gene is TRBJ2-7, the V gene TRBV5-6; TRBD1 aligns across 7 bases. J was trimmed by 1 base and V by 1 base; bases with no gene match: 5. The CDR3 totals 15 residues. The V gene's germline CDR1 is SGHDT and CDR2 YYEEEE. This CDR3 reads CASSLRGRWSYEQYF. In DNA, the CDR3 is TGTGCCAGCAGCTTGAGGGGGCGATGGTCCTACGAGCAGTACTTC.

The chain links TRBV28 to TRBJ1-5; D gene ambiguous. V gave up 5 bases and J gave up 6 bases, with 5 bases separating them. Per the germline V gene, CDR1 is MDHEN and CDR2 is SYDVKM. The CDR3 consists of 11 residues. CDR3 DNA: TGTGCCAGCAGTCTAGTTCAGCCCCAGCATTTT. Its translation: CASSLVQPQHF.

The chain is built from TRBV29-1 and TRBJ2-7, with D tentatively TRBD2 (7 bases). V was pared by 6 bases and J by 4 bases, with 19 bases between. Germline CDR1 SQVTM, CDR2 ANQGSEA. The CDR3 contains 14 residues. The CDR3 nucleotides read TGCAGCGTCTTAGGGGGGGAATTAGGGTACGAGCAGTACTTC. The encoded protein is CSVLGGELGYEQYF.

This rearrangement joins TRBV2 to TRBJ1-2, with a tentative D call TRBD1 (5 bases). The V gene lost 7 bases and the J gene lost 8 bases, with 17 bases spanning the gap. Germline V CDR1 and CDR2: SNHLY, FYNNEI. The CDR3 is 13 amino acids. The CDR3 DNA follows: TGTGCCAGCACAGAGGTGGGGCAAGGCGGCTACACCTTC. Translating it yields CASTEVGQGGYTF.

The chain uses TRBV2 and TRBJ2-5, with 8 nucleotides matching TRBD1. Germline trimming cut 6 bases from V and 5 bases from J; bases unmatched to any gene: 14. CDR1 and CDR2 (germline): SNHLY, FYNNEI. This CDR3 spans 16 amino acids. CDR3 sequence (DNA): TGTGCCAGCAGGGACACAGGGGGATGCGCTTGGGAGACCCAGTACTTC. Its translation: CASRDTGGCAWETQYF.

The CDR3 is CAWKALAGGNEQFF. The CDR3, as DNA: TGTGCCTGGAAGGCCCTAGCGGGGGGCAATGAGCAGTTCTTC. This chain uses TRBV30 with TRBJ2-1, with 11 bases that match TRBD2. Germline CDR1 GTSNPN, CDR2 SVGIG (reference sequence). The CDR3 totals 14 residues. J lost 6 bases, V lost 4 bases, and 5 bases had no gene match.

V is TRBV4-1 and J is TRBJ1-4; 7 bases fit TRBD1. Looked up from germline, CDR1 is MGHRA and CDR2 is YSYEKL. The CDR3 is made up of 14 amino acids. V dropped 8 bases and J dropped 8; count of bases not matched to a gene: 11. CDR3 DNA: TGCGCCAGCTCCAAGGGGATGGGACAGGAAAAACTGTTTTTT. Encoded protein: CASSKGMGQEKLFF.

V and J are TRBV6-5 and TRBJ2-5, with 9 bases that match TRBD2. V lost 6 bases, J lost 2 bases, and 4 bases stayed unmatched. Germline CDR1 reads MNHEY; CDR2 reads SVGAGI. This CDR3 is built from 14 residues. CDR3 nucleotide sequence: TGTGCCAGCAGACCCGGACTAGCGCAAGAGACCCAGTACTTC. It encodes CASRPGLAQETQYF.

The CDR3 loop reads CATRPGGASSGANVLTF. The CDR3 nucleotides read TGTGCCACCCGGCCAGGGGGCGCTAGTTCTGGGGCCAACGTCCTGACTTTC. This rearrangement joins TRBV10-3 to TRBJ2-6; the match to TRBD1 covers 8 bases. With V trimmed by 10 bases and J by 1 base, 12 bases remained unmatched. Germline V gives CDR1 ENHRY, CDR2 SYGVKD. The CDR3 spans 17 residues.

The chain joins TRBV5-6 to TRBJ2-2; 10 bases match TRBD1. The CDR3 totals 16 residues. Unmatched junction bases numbered 6, after V lost 2 bases and J lost 5 bases. CDR1 and CDR2 (germline): SGHDT, YYEEEE. DNA for the CDR3: TGTGCCAGCAGCTTTTGGGACAGGGGATTGACCGGGGAGCTGTTTTTT. Its protein is CASSFWDRGLTGELFF.

The V and J genes are TRBV18 and TRBJ2-7; 7 bases align to TRBD2. From germline, CDR1 is KGHSH and CDR2 LQKENI. The ends lost 5 bases at V and 5 bases at J; junction bases unmatched: 15. The CDR3 has 16 residues. The CDR3 is CASSTALAARHHEQYF. CDR3 nucleotides: TGTGCCAGCTCAACGGCTCTAGCGGCGAGGCACCACGAGCAGTACTTC.

This chain links TRBV11-1 with TRBJ1-1, with unresolved D. This CDR3 has 15 residues. CDR1 SGHAT and CDR2 FQDESV come from the germline V gene (reference sequence). V lost 2 bases and J lost 0, with 10 bases in between. CDR3 sequence reads: CASSLRSSMNTEAFF. The DNA of the CDR3 is TGTGCCAGCAGCTTACGCTCCAGTATGAACACTGAAGCTTTCTTT.

This clone was detected only once. J is TRBJ2-2 and V is TRBV6-5, with 11 bases fitting TRBD1. There are 15 residues in the CDR3. The V segment lost 6 bases and the J segment 6 bases; nucleotides outside the gene matches: 6. Germline CDR1 and CDR2: MNHEY and SVGAGI. The CDR3 bases are TGTGCCAGCAGAGCCCCGGGACAGGGGGCCGGGGAGCTGTTTTTT. It specifies CASRAPGQGAGELFF.

The chain links TRBV6-1 to TRBJ1-4, with a tentative D call TRBD1 (6 bases). V was cut by 4 bases and J by 4 bases, with 16 bases left in between. This CDR3 is built from 16 residues. CDR1 is MNHNS, CDR2 SASEGT, per germline. The CDR3 coding sequence is TGTGCCAGCAGTGGACTGCAGGGGCCAGTTAATGAAAAACTGTTTTTT. Its translation is CASSGLQGPVNEKLFF.

The chain recombines TRBV6-1 with TRBJ1-4; TRBD1 might be the D (5 bases). Germline-derived CDR1 and CDR2 are MNHNS and SASEGT. The V and J ends lost 6 bases and 4 bases respectively, with 15 bases between them. The CDR3 consists of 15 residues. CDR3 region: CASSIPRAYNEKLFF. The CDR3 DNA reads as TGTGCCAGCAGCATCCCCAGGGCTTATAATGAAAAACTGTTTTTT.

CDR3 sequence reads: CASQETSGENEQFF. The CDR3, as DNA: TGTGCCAGCCAAGAGACTAGCGGGGAGAATGAGCAGTTCTTC. The chain has TRBV9 and TRBJ2-1; 11 nucleotides line up with TRBD2. CDR3 length: 14 residues. The V and J ends lost 7 bases and 7 bases, in that order; junction bases with no gene match: 7. CDR1 SGDLS and CDR2 YYNGEE come from the germline V gene. The full variable domain, with the rest looked up from reference TRBV9 and TRBJ2-1, is DSGVTQTPKHLITATGQRVTLRCSPRSGDLSVYWYQQSLDQGLQFLIQYYNGEERAKGNILERFSAQQFPDLHSELNLSSLELGDSALYFCASQETSGENEQFFGPGTRLTVL.